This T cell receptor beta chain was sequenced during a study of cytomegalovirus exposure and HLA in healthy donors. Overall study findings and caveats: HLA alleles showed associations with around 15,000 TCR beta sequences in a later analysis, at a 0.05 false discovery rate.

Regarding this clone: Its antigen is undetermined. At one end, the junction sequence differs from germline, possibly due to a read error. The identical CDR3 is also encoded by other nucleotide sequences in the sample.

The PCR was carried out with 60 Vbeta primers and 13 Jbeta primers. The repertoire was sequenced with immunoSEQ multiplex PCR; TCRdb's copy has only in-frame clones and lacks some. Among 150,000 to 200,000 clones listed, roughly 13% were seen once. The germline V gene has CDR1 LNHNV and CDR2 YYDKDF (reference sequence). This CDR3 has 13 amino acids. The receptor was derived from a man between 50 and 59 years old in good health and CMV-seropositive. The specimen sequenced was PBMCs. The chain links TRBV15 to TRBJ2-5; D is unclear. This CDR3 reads CATSRRSQETQYF. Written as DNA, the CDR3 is TGTGCCACAAGCAGACGCAGCCAAGAGACCCAGTACTTC.